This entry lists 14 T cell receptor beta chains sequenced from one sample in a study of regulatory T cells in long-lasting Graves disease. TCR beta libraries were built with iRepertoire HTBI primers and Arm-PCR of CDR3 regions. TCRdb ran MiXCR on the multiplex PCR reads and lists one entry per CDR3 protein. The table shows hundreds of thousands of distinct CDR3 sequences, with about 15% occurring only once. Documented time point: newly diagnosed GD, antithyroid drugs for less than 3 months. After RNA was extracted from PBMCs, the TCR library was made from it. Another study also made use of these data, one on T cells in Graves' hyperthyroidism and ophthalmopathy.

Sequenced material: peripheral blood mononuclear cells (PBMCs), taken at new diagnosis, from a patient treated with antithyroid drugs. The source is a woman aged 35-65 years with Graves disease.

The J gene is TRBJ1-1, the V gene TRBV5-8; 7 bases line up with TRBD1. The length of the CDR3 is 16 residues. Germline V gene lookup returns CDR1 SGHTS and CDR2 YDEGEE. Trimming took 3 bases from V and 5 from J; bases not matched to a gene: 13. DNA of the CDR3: TGTGCCAGCAGCTCGGGACTCAGGGGGGAAAGGACTGAAGCTTTCTTT. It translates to CASSSGLRGERTEAFF.

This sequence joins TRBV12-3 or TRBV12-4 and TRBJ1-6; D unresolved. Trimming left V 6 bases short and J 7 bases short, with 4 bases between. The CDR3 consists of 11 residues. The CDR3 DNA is TGTGCCAGCAGCAAGAATTCACCCCTCCACTTT. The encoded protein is CASSKNSPLHF.

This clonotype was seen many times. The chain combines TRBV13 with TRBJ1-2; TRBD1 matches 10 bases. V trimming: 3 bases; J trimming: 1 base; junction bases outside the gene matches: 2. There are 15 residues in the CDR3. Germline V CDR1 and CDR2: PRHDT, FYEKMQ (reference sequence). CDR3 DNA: TGTGCCAGCAGCTTCCGGGACAGGGGTAACTATGGCTACACCTTC. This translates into CASSFRDRGNYGYTF.

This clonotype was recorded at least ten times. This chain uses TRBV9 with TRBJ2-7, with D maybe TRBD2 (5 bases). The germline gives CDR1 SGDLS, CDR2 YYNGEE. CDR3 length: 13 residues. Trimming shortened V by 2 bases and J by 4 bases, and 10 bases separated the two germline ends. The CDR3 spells CASSVSGRYEQYF. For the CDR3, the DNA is TGTGCCAGCAGCGTCTCGGGGAGATACGAGCAGTACTTC.

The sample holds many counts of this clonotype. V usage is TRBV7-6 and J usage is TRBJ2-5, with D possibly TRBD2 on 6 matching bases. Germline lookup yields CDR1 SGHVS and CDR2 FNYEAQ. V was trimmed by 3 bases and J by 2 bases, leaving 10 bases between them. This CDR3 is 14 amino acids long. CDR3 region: CASSFSGTQETQYF. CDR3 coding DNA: TGTGCCAGCAGCTTTTCAGGGACTCAAGAGACCCAGTACTTC.

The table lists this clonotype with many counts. The DNA for the CDR3 is TGTGCCAGCAGTCCCCGGGCGGGGGGCGCGGGCACAGATACGCAGTATTTT. This translates into CASSPRAGGAGTDTQYF. This sequence joins TRBV12-3 or TRBV12-4 and TRBJ2-3, with 8 bases lining up with TRBD2. The CDR3 is 17 amino acids. Germline trimming cut 5 bases from V and 1 base from J; bases unmatched to any gene: 11.

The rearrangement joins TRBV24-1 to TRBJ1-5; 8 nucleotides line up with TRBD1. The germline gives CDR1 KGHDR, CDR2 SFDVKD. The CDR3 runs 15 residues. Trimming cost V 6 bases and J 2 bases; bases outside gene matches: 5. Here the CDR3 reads CATSPDRAGNQPQHF. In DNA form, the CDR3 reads TGTGCCACCAGTCCGGACAGGGCAGGCAATCAGCCCCAGCATTTT.

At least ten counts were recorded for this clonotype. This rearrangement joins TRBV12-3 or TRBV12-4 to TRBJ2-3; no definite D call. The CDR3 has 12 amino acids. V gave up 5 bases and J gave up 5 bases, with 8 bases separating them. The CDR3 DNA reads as TGTGCCAGCAGTGGCCAGGTAGATACGCAGTATTTT. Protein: CASSGQVDTQYF.

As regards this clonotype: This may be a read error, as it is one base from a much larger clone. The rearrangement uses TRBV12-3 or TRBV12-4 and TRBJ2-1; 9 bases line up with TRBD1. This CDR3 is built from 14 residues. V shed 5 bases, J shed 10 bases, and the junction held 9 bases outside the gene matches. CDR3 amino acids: CASSPRDREAEQFF. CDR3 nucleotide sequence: TGTGCCAGCAGTCCTCGGGACAGGGAGGCCGAGCAGTTCTTC.

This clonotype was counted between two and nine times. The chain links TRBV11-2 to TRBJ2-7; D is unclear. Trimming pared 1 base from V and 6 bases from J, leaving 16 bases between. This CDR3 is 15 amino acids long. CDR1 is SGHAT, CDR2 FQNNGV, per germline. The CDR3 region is CASSLGSTRASEQYF. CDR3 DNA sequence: TGTGCCAGCAGCTTAGGATCAACACGGGCCTCCGAGCAGTACTTC.

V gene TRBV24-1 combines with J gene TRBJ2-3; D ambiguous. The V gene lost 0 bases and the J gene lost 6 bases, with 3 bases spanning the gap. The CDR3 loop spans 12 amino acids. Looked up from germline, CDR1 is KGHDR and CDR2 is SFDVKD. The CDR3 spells CATSDLADTQYF. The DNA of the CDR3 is TGTGCCACCAGTGATTTGGCGGATACGCAGTATTTT.

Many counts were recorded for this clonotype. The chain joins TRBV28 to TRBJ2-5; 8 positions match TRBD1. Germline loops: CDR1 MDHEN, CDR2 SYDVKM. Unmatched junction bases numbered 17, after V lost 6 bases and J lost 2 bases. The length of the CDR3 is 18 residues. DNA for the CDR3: TGTGCCAGCAGCACCTCTCGGTGGGGACAGGAGATACAAGAGACCCAGTACTTC. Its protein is CASSTSRWGQEIQETQYF.

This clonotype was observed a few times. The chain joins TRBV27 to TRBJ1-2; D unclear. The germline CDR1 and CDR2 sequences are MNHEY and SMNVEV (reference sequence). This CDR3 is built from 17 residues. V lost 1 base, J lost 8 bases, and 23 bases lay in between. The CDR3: CASSLLYGRSDSGGYTF. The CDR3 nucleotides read TGTGCCAGCAGTTTATTATATGGTCGCTCCGACTCGGGGGGCTACACCTTC.

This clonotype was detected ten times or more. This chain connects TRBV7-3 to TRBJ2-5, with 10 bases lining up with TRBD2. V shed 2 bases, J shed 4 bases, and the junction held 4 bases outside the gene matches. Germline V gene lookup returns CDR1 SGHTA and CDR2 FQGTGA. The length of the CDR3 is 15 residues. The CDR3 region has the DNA TGTGCCAGCAGCTTAGTGGGACTAGCGACAGAGACCCAGTACTTC. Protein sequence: CASSLVGLATETQYF. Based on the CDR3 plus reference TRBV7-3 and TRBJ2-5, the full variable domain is GAGVSQTPSNKVTEKGKYVELRCDPISGHTALYWYRQSLGQGPEFLIYFQGTGAADDSGLPNDRFFAVRPEGSVSTLKIQRTERGDSAVYLCASSLVGLATETQYFGPGTRLLVL.